This T cell receptor (beta chain) was sequenced during a study of vaccination effects on CD4 cells after COVID-19. Overall study findings and caveats: Only 1 of 255 vaccine-induced clones from healthy vaccinees cross-reacted with common cold coronaviruses.

The germline V gene has CDR1 KGHSH and CDR2 LQKENI. The CDR3 runs to 14 residues. Trimming stripped 2 bases from V and 4 bases from J, with 11 bases between. This table comes from immunoSEQ multiplex PCR, and its TCRdb copy is limited to in-frame clones, with some not included. The sample yields more than 40,000 clones, around 81% seen once. Antigen-specific CD4+ T cells expanded by the ViraFEST assay with viral peptide pools were then sequenced. Between days 10 and 11 of culture, CD4+ T cells were separated out. None of the vaccinated had previously contracted SARS-CoV-2, and their nucleocapsid antibodies tested negative. Culturing of 1.5 million to 2.5 million PBMC per well took place with about 9.4 IU/ml IL-2 and around 10 ug/ml peptides. It was on days 3 and 7 that half the medium was replaced with IL-2 medium. Turning to this clone: What it binds is unknown.

The gene calls are TRBV18 and TRBJ2-5, with D unclear. The input for sequencing was CD4+ T cells from PBMCs cultured with SARS-CoV-2 spike peptides, taken before COVID-19 vaccination. The TCR was taken from a human donor who received a COVID-19 vaccine. In nucleotides, the CDR3 is TGTGCCAGCTCACCAGATCAAGTGGGAGAGACCCAGTACTTC. It specifies CASSPDQVGETQYF.